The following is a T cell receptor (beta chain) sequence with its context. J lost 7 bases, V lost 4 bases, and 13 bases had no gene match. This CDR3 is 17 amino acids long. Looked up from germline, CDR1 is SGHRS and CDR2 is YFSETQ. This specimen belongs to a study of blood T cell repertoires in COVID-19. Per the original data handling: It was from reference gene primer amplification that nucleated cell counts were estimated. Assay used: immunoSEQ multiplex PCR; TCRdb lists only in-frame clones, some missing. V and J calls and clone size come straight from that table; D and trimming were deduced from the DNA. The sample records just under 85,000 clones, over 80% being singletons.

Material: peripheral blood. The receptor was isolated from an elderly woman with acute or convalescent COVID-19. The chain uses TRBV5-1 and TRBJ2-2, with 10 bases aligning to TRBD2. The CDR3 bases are TGCGCCAGCAGCCCGACAATTCTAGCGGGAGATAACGGGGAGCTGTTTTTT. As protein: CASSPTILAGDNGELFF.